This TCR beta chain was observed in a study of blood T cells in healthy people across ages. Then a second PCR, running about 6 to 11 cycles, was carried out with a sample-barcoded 5' primer and a J-beta primer mix. Every cDNA was tagged by a template-switch adaptor with 12 random nucleotides. TCRdb reanalysed the 5' RACE reads using MiXCR and keeps one entry per CDR3 protein. The sample includes roughly 410,000 distinct CDR3 sequences, roughly half of them seen just once. Trimming shortened V by 5 bases and J by 3 bases, and 12 bases separated the two germline ends. The germline CDR1 and CDR2 sequences are SGHTA and FQGTGA. The CDR3 sequence is 14 residues long.

V usage is TRBV7-3 and J usage is TRBJ2-3; D is ambiguous. The sequenced material came from blood. The TCR sequence derives from a man in his fifties or sixties in good health. Written as DNA, the CDR3 is TGTGCCAGCAGCAGAGGAGCTGGGACAGATACGCAGTATTTT. The encoded protein is CASSRGAGTDTQYF.